A single TCR beta chain is shown here with its context. The antigen remains undetermined. The germline gene is not matched at one end of the junction; a read error may be the cause. CDR1 is LGHNA, CDR2 YSLEER, per germline. There are 15 residues in the CDR3. The data stem from a study of molecular identifiers for immune sequencing clone quantification. Study conclusions and caveats: The share of molecules held by clones above 20 RNA copies was over 97% in effector cells and under 1% in naive cells.

TCRdb analysed the PCR reads with MiXCR anew, one entry per CDR3 protein. The repertoire holds over 550,000 distinct CDR3 sequences, with about 25% as singletons. Using a CD8+CD4-CCR7+CD45RA+ phenotype, naive CD8 T cells were sorted. Sequencing was performed on naive CD8+ T cells from blood, with Jurkat cell RNA spiked in. Subset given: FACS-sorted CD8+CD4-CCR7+CD45RA+ naive T cells. This receptor was obtained from a human donor in good health. Some libraries in this study had Jurkat cell RNA spiked in. V usage is TRBV4-3 and J usage is TRBJ1-2; D call uncertain. This chain's CDR3 is CARSQQDTLGYGYTF. The CDR3 region has the DNA TGCGCCCGCAGCCAACAAGATACGCTGGGCTATGGCTACACCTTC.